This entry is about one T cell receptor beta chain. Its antigen is currently not known. The input lacks base qualities; no much larger clone sits a single base away. This specimen comes from a study of OX40 agonist ivuxolimab in advanced cancers. In the study overall: The costimulatory receptor OX40 (CD134) was targeted by ivuxolimab, a fully human IgG2 agonistic monoclonal antibody. Intravenous ivuxolimab was administered to patients every 2 weeks at six dose levels: 0.01, 0.1, 0.3, 1.5, 3 and 10 mg/kg. Of the approximately 54 patients in dose escalation, about 20 had hepatocellular carcinoma, roughly 15 had melanoma, 9 had renal cell carcinoma and 9 had head and neck cancer. The dose-escalation cohort was about 83% male with a mean age of roughly 62 years, ranging from about 23 to 85. Prior anti-PD-1, anti-PD-L1 or anti-CTLA-4 therapy was permitted, and checkpoint inhibitors had been received by under 50% of dose-escalation patients. Partial responses were achieved by three dose-escalation patients, of whom one had hepatocellular carcinoma and two had cutaneous melanoma. Peripheral TCRbeta sequencing was intended to test whether TCR sequence diversity was altered and clonal T-cell expansion was caused by ivuxolimab. The paper describes the monotherapy dose-escalation part (N ≈ 51 patients) of the phase I trial of ivuxolimab.

For sequencing of the TCRbeta CDR3 region, genomic DNA was extracted from the sorted cells. The immunoSEQ Assay was used to sequence the TCRbeta CDR3 regions. Imported from immuneACCESS, the table was reduced by TCRdb to in-frame sequences with V and J called. These copies leave out some clones; in studies compared against another copy, an unresolved V gene accounts for under half, and the cause of the remainder is not known. Across this sample there are just over 25,000 clones, with 65% to 90% seen only once. Around 16% of the sample is held by the ten biggest clonotypes. Findings and caveats that apply to the study as a whole: The antigen specificity of the peripheral T cells that underwent clonal expansion was not determined. After ivuxolimab, more expanded clones were found on average in CD8+ T cells than in CD4+ T cells. In partial responders in the 0.1-3.0 mg/kg groups, normalized peripheral clonal expansion was found to be among the lowest, especially among CD8+ T cells. At doses of 0.1 to 3.0 mg/kg, clonal expansion of both CD4+ and CD8+ blood T cells was observed from baseline to week 6. Low levels of normalized T-cell clonal expansion were also shown by some nonresponding patients.

Patients with autoimmune disease history or receiving systemic immunosuppression were excluded from the trial. Peripheral blood for TCR sequencing was collected from all dose cohorts at baseline, on cycle 4 day 1, and on cycle 7 day 1. The samples were drawn from a first-in-human, open-label, multicenter phase I dose-escalation trial of ivuxolimab. Adults with locally advanced or metastatic melanoma, renal cell carcinoma, hepatocellular carcinoma or head and neck squamous cell carcinoma were enrolled in the trial. CD4+ and CD8+ T cells were sorted separately from peripheral blood before TCR sequencing. The CDR3 runs 14 residues from the cysteine to the phenylalanine. Here the CDR3 DNA is all that survives: 42 bases in frame from base 1. The germline V gene supplies CDR1 MGHRA and CDR2 YSYEKL. The V and J ends are trimmed by 0 bases and 4 bases, leaving 8 bases between them.

Sequenced material: CD4+ or CD8+ T cells sorted from blood, taken in a trial of the OX40 agonist ivuxolimab. Recombination linked TRBV4-1 to TRBJ2-3, with the D gene too uncertain to name. This TCR was recovered from an adult with an advanced solid tumor such as melanoma, head and neck, liver or kidney cancer. The nucleotide sequence reads TGCGCCAGCAGCCAAGAACGCCCGTCAGATACGCAGTATTTT. Its protein product is CASSQERPSDTQYF.